This is a list of T cell receptor beta chains from one sample in a study of T-cell memory formation after mild COVID-19. A single record per CDR3 protein comes from TCRdb applying MiXCR to the 5' RACE reads. The repertoire includes roughly 580,000 distinct CDR3 sequences, about a sixth of them detected once, and around 12% sits in the top ten. What was sequenced was PBMCs or a T cell subset sorted from them (not recorded which). The origin of the receptors is an adult woman who had mild COVID-19 (a few samples of this study predate the infection). Cell type and time point are not known. The CDR3 runs from the conserved cysteine through the conserved F or W. The order of the fields is D gene, clone size, J gene, V gene, CDR3 DNA, CDR3 protein. The D gene is left open where the match is weak. Only some rows state a clone size, as once, few, many or a class for expanded clones.

.,.,TRBJ2-7,TRBV18,TGTGCCAGCTCACCGGCCAGCTACGAGAAGTACTTC,CASSPASYEKYF
TRBD2,.,TRBJ2-7,TRBV20-1,TGCAGTGCTAGAGAGGGGGACTACCCACGCGAGCAGTACTTC,CSAREGDYPREQYF
TRBD1,.,TRBJ1-5,TRBV9,TGTGCCAGCAGCGGAGGGACAGGGGGCACATTAGAGCCCCAGCATTTT,CASSGGTGGTLEPQHF
.,few,TRBJ1-2,TRBV29-1,TGCAGCGTCAAATGGGCCGGACACTCAGCTAACTATGGCTACACCTTC,CSVKWAGHSANYGYTF
TRBD2,many,TRBJ2-1,TRBV7-3,TGTGCCAGCAGCCCGTGGACTAGCGGGGGTTACAATGAGCAGTTCTTC,CASSPWTSGGYNEQFF
TRBD2,few,TRBJ2-3,TRBV6-2/TRBV6-3,TGTGCCAGCAGTAAATGGGCGGGAGCCTCAGATACGCAGTATTTT,CASSKWAGASDTQYF
TRBD1,few,TRBJ1-4,TRBV6-5,TGTGCCAGCAACACTGGACAGGGGGATGAAAAACTGTTTTTT,CASNTGQGDEKLFF
.,.,TRBJ1-1,TRBV7-2,TGTGCCAGCAGCTTAGTAGCTGGGACAAACACTGAAGCTTTCTTT,CASSLVAGTNTEAFF
TRBD2,few,TRBJ2-5,TRBV30,TGTGCCTGGAGTGTGGGCCTAGCGGGAGGTGGAGAGACCCAGTACTTC,CAWSVGLAGGGETQYF
TRBD1,.,TRBJ2-3,TRBV5-1,TGCGCCAGCAGCCGGACAGGGGATCCCACAGATACGCAGTATTTT,CASSRTGDPTDTQYF
.,.,TRBJ1-3,TRBV6-5,TGTGCCAGCAGTTACCTGGGCTCCGGAGGAAACACCATATATTTT,CASSYLGSGGNTIYF
TRBD2,few,TRBJ2-7,TRBV6-5,TGTGCCAGCAGTTACTTCGCGATCACTAGCGGGAGCTCCTACGAGCAGTACTTC,CASSYFAITSGSSYEQYF
.,.,TRBJ2-5,TRBV6-2/TRBV6-3,TGTGCCAGCAGTTACGTTTCGGAGGTGACCCAGTACTTC,CASSYVSEVTQYF
.,.,TRBJ2-7,TRBV15,TGTGCCACCAGCGCAGGGGACGAGCAGTACTTC,CATSAGDEQYF
.,once,TRBJ1-2,TRBV6-5,TGTGCCAGCACCCACGGGGGGGTGAGGAATGGCTACACCTTC,CASTHGGVRNGYTF
TRBD2,.,TRBJ2-7,TRBV7-9,TGTGCCAGCAGCGGCGGACTAGCGGGAGCCGAGCAGTACTTC,CASSGGLAGAEQYF
.,few,TRBJ2-1,TRBV3-1,TGTGCCAGCAGCCAACGGAGAGGGTCCTACAATGAGCAGTTCTTC,CASSQRRGSYNEQFF
.,few,TRBJ2-7,TRBV3-1,TGTGCCAGCAGCCATGGGGATAGGGGACCTTCCTACGAGCAGTACTTC,CASSHGDRGPSYEQYF
TRBD1,few,TRBJ2-7,TRBV3-1,TGTGCCAGCGGAAAGGGGGCTAACTACGAGCAGTACTTC,CASGKGANYEQYF
.,.,TRBJ2-1,TRBV7-8,TGTGCCAGCAGCTTAGTAGCCCCTACCTCCTACAATGAGCAGTTCTTC,CASSLVAPTSYNEQFF
TRBD1,.,TRBJ1-1,TRBV15,TGTGCCACCAGCATCCCGGACAGGTACCAAGCCCGGCAAGCTTTCTTT,CATSIPDRYQARQAFF
TRBD2,.,TRBJ2-5,TRBV4-2,TGTGCCAGCAGCCAAGAGAACCAGCGGGGGCTACAAGAGACCCAGTACTTC,CASSQENQRGLQETQYF
.,few,TRBJ2-7,TRBV6-2/TRBV6-3,TGTGCCAGCACCGACCGGACCGCCCTGGGGTACTTC,CASTDRTALGYF
TRBD1,.,TRBJ1-1,TRBV7-8,TGTGCCAGCAGCTCGGGACAGGGATGGACTGAAGCTTTCTTT,CASSSGQGWTEAFF
TRBD2,.,TRBJ2-1,TRBV5-1,TGCGCCAGCAGCTTTCCCATAGGCGGGGGGACCTACAATGAGCAGTTCTTC,CASSFPIGGGTYNEQFF
.,.,TRBJ2-1,TRBV11-3,TGTGCCAGCAGCTCCTCGGGAGAGTTCTACAATGAGCAGTTCTTC,CASSSSGEFYNEQFF
.,.,TRBJ1-1,TRBV11-2,TGTGCCAGCAGCTTAAGTATCGCTGGACAGAGAGAAGCTTTCTTT,CASSLSIAGQREAFF
.,.,TRBJ1-5,TRBV11-1,TGTGCCAGCAGCTTAGCGGGGCTGAATCAGCCCCAGCATTTT,CASSLAGLNQPQHF
.,.,TRBJ2-6,TRBV4-2,TGTGCCAGCAGCCAAGCGGCGAACTCTGGGGCCAACGTCCTGACTTTC,CASSQAANSGANVLTF
.,.,TRBJ2-3,TRBV12-3/TRBV12-4,TGTGCCAGCAGTCAACGACGAGGGGGTGTGGGAGATACGCAGTATTTT,CASSQRRGGVGDTQYF
TRBD1,.,TRBJ2-1,TRBV7-3,TGTGCCAGCAGCCCGCATTCAGGGGGCTGGGATGAGCAGTTCTTC,CASSPHSGGWDEQFF
.,.,TRBJ2-5,TRBV7-8,TGTGCCAGCAGCCCCAGAGCAGAGGGTGGGACCCAGTACTTC,CASSPRAEGGTQYF
TRBD2,.,TRBJ2-7,TRBV20-1,TGCAGTGCTAGGGGCGCCTCTAGCGGGAGCCCGGGGGAGCAGTACTTC,CSARGASSGSPGEQYF
.,few,TRBJ2-1,TRBV3-1,TGTGCCAGCAGCCAAGACAATAGCCGGGGTGAGCAGTTCTTC,CASSQDNSRGEQFF
TRBD1,few,TRBJ1-2,TRBV12-3/TRBV12-4,TGTGCCAGCAGTACCTCAGGGGGCTGGGACTATGGCTACACCTTC,CASSTSGGWDYGYTF
TRBD1,many,TRBJ2-2,TRBV7-7,TGTGCTAGCAGCTTAGCGGCAGGGGGCAGGACCGGGGAGCTGTTTTTT,CASSLAAGGRTGELFF
.,.,TRBJ1-3,TRBV7-9,TGTGCCAGCAGCTTTTATGCAGGAAACCGGCCTGGAAACACCATATATTTT,CASSFYAGNRPGNTIYF
.,few,TRBJ1-3,TRBV3-1,TGTGCCAGCAGCCAAGACCCGCCAGGGGCCCTCTTCTCTGGAAACACCATATATTTT,CASSQDPPGALFSGNTIYF
.,few,TRBJ2-2,TRBV29-1,TGCAGCGTACCCGGGTTTTCCGGGGAGCTGTTTTTT,CSVPGFSGELFF
.,few,TRBJ2-1,TRBV29-1,TGCAGCGTTGGGGGCTTTAGCTCCTACAATGAGCAGTTCTTC,CSVGGFSSYNEQFF
.,.,TRBJ1-5,TRBV19,TGTGCCAGTAGTCAAGACTTGGACAGATTCACTCAGCCCCAGCATTTT,CASSQDLDRFTQPQHF
TRBD2,.,TRBJ2-1,TRBV28,TGTGCCAGCAGTAGACCAGCGGGACCGAGCTCCTACAATGAGCAGTTCTTC,CASSRPAGPSSYNEQFF
.,.,TRBJ1-6,TRBV24-1,TGTGCCACCAGTGATGGAGCCGCCGGGGGTAATTCACCCCTCCACTTT,CATSDGAAGGNSPLHF
.,.,TRBJ2-1,TRBV29-1,TGCAGCGTTGAAGACATACAGGGTGTCTACAATGAGCAGTTCTTC,CSVEDIQGVYNEQFF
.,few,TRBJ1-1,TRBV19,TGTGCCAGTAGTGCAGGCCTGAACACTGAAGCTTTCTTT,CASSAGLNTEAFF
.,few,TRBJ1-1,TRBV7-2,TGTGCCAGCAGCTTAGAGGGCTTGGGGACACTCGAAGCTTTCTTT,CASSLEGLGTLEAFF
.,few,TRBJ2-1,TRBV5-1,TGCGCCAGCAGCTCAAGCGTTGAGCAGTTCTTC,CASSSSVEQFF
.,few,TRBJ1-2,TRBV7-3,TGTGCCAGCAGCCCTACCCCGCTCGGGTTCCGGGGTTACGGAGACTATGGCTACACCTTC,CASSPTPLGFRGYGDYGYTF
.,few,TRBJ2-3,TRBV18,TGTGCCAGCTCACCACTTAGCGGCAAGGGAACAGATACGCAGTATTTT,CASSPLSGKGTDTQYF
.,.,TRBJ2-1,TRBV20-1,TGCAGTGCTAGAGGGGAAGGGTCGGGGAATGAGCAGTTCTTC,CSARGEGSGNEQFF
.,few,TRBJ2-5,TRBV9,TGTGCCAGCAGCGTAGGGTGGGGAATCCAAGAGACCCAGTACTTC,CASSVGWGIQETQYF
.,few,TRBJ1-2,TRBV19,TGTGCCAGTAGTATGGACATCCGGGACTATCGAGTGTGGGGCTACACCTTC,CASSMDIRDYRVWGYTF
TRBD1,.,TRBJ2-1,TRBV11-3,TGTGCCAGCAGCTTGTTTCCAGACAGGGAAATGTACAATGAGCAGTTCTTC,CASSLFPDREMYNEQFF
TRBD2,.,TRBJ2-1,TRBV4-2,TGTGCCAGCAGCCAAGATAGCGCTAGCGGGGTGAACGGGGCCTACAATGAGCAGTTCTTC,CASSQDSASGVNGAYNEQFF